This T cell receptor (beta chain) came from a study of control samples from healthy donors and cancer patients. Assay: immunoSEQ multiplex PCR; the TCRdb copy retains only in-frame clones and omits some. The sample carries over 150,000 clones, roughly 91% recorded once. V was clipped by 8 bases and J by 5 bases, with 6 bases between them. The CDR3 is 9 amino acids. Per the germline V gene, CDR1 is GTSNPN and CDR2 is SVGIG (reference sequence). The receptor was derived from a man younger than 30 in good health. J is TRBJ2-5 and V is TRBV30, with D perhaps matching TRBD2 (6 bases). Specimen: blood. The CDR3, as DNA: TGTGCCGGGGGGGAGACCCAGTACTTC. Translated: CAGGETQYF.